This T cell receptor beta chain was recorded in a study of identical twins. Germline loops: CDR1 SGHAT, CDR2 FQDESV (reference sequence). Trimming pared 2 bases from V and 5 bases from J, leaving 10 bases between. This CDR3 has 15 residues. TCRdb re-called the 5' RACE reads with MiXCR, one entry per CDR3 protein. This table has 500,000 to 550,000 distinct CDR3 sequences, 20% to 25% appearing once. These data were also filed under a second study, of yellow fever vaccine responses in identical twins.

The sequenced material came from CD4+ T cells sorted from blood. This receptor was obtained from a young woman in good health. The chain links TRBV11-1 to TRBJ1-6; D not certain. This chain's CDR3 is CASSLQTLNNSPLHF. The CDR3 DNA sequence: TGTGCCAGCAGCTTACAAACACTTAATAATTCACCCCTCCACTTT.